Listed below are T cell receptor beta chains from one sample, sequenced in a study of graft-versus-host responses after intestinal transplantation. What these receptors recognize is not known. Measured with immunoSEQ multiplex PCR; TCRdb has only the in-frame clones, and not every one. The data contain tens of thousands of clones, around 90% of them singletons. The input for sequencing was unstimulated CD8+ T cells sorted from spleen or lymph node cells, taken before intestinal transplant. These receptors all stem from a human donor who received an intestinal transplant. Both conserved end residues are part of each CDR3. The order of the fields is V gene, J gene, clone size, D gene, CDR3 protein, CDR3 DNA. A D gene is named only where the DNA matches it firmly. The size field is filled for only some rows; it gives once, few, many or a size class.

TRBV10-2,TRBJ2-7,NA,TRBD1,CASSGRDSITYEQYF,TGCGCCAGCAGTGGCCGGGACAGCATTACCTACGAGCAGTACTTC
TRBV13,TRBJ1-2,NA,NA,CASSLRGGVDGYTF,TGTGCCAGCAGCCTTCGGGGGGGGGTCGATGGCTACACCTTC
TRBV7-6,TRBJ1-5,NA,NA,CASSLDWTDNQPQHF,TGTGCCAGCAGCTTAGATTGGACAGACAATCAGCCCCAGCATTTT
TRBV11-3,TRBJ2-7,NA,TRBD1,CASSPGQGVDEQYF,TGTGCCAGCAGCCCGGGACAGGGGGTCGACGAGCAGTACTTC
TRBV9,TRBJ2-7,once,NA,CASSGTDHSYEQYF,TGTGCCAGCAGCGGGACAGACCACTCCTACGAGCAGTACTTC
TRBV7-9,TRBJ2-7,NA,TRBD1,CASSSDRGVFYEQYF,TGTGCCAGCAGCTCCGACAGGGGCGTATTCTACGAGCAGTACTTC
TRBV6-1,TRBJ2-7,NA,TRBD2,CASLGPTSDYEQYF,TGTGCCAGCTTAGGCCCGACTAGCGACTACGAGCAGTACTTC
TRBV6-4,TRBJ2-7,NA,NA,CARGASYEQYF,TGTGCCAGGGGGGCGAGCTACGAGCAGTACTTC
TRBV7-6,TRBJ2-5,NA,NA,CASSLAPGFETQYF,TGTGCCAGCAGCTTAGCGCCAGGGTTCGAGACCCAGTACTTC
TRBV4-1,TRBJ2-5,NA,NA,CASSQAGYQETQYF,TGCGCCAGCAGCCAGGCGGGGTACCAAGAGACCCAGTACTTC
TRBV9,TRBJ1-3,NA,TRBD1,CASSKTGSGNTIYF,TGTGCCAGCAGCAAGACAGGGAGCGGGAACACCATATATTTT
TRBV6-5,TRBJ2-5,NA,TRBD2,CASRGGLAQETQYF,TGTGCCAGCAGGGGGGGACTAGCCCAAGAGACCCAGTACTTC
TRBV4-1,TRBJ1-1,NA,NA,CASSQGGGTTEAFF,TGCGCCAGCAGCCAAGGGGGGGGAACTACTGAAGCTTTCTTT
TRBV29-1,TRBJ2-3,NA,NA,CSVEPQGVNTQYF,TGCAGCGTTGAACCGCAAGGGGTGAATACGCAGTATTTT
TRBV14,TRBJ1-2,few,NA,CASSQGSGGSQYFDGYTF,TGTGCCAGCAGCCAAGGGTCGGGGGGGTCTCAATATTTCGATGGCTACACCTTC
TRBV13,TRBJ2-6,NA,TRBD1,CASSLGRTGGPTLTGANVLTF,TGTGCCAGCAGCTTAGGCCGCACAGGGGGCCCCACTTTGACTGGGGCCAACGTCCTGACTTTC
TRBV7-9,TRBJ2-1,NA,TRBD1,CAPVVLTGGGDEQFF,TGTGCCCCAGTGGTCCTGACAGGGGGCGGGGATGAGCAGTTCTTC
TRBV5-6,TRBJ1-1,NA,TRBD1,CASSLGDREAFF,TGTGCCAGCAGCTTGGGGGACAGGGAAGCTTTCTTT
TRBV7-3,TRBJ2-7,NA,TRBD2,CASSPSAGGSSYEQYF,TGTGCCAGCAGCCCATCCGCGGGGGGCTCCTCCTACGAGCAGTACTTC
TRBV25-1,TRBJ2-5,NA,NA,CASSPVGEETQYF,TGTGCCAGCAGTCCAGTAGGGGAAGAGACCCAGTACTTC
TRBV1,TRBJ2-6,NA,NA,CTSSQNGCAQSRANVLTF,TGCACCAGCAGCCAAAATGGTTGTGCACAAAGTCGGGCCAACGTCCTGACTTTC
TRBV6-1,TRBJ2-7,NA,NA,CASDRRLYEQYF,TGTGCCAGCGACAGGAGGCTATACGAGCAGTACTTC
TRBV9,TRBJ1-2,NA,NA,CASSVASGGAYGYTF,TGTGCCAGCAGCGTAGCTTCGGGGGGGGCTTATGGCTACACCTTC
TRBV9,TRBJ2-3,NA,NA,CASSEGGGGETDTQYF,TGTGCCAGCAGCGAGGGGGGGGGAGGGGAAACAGATACGCAGTATTTT
TRBV11-2,TRBJ2-5,NA,NA,CASSLASETQYF,TGTGCCAGCAGCTTAGCCTCAGAGACCCAGTACTTC
TRBV19,TRBJ1-5,NA,NA,CASTESQSNQPQHF,TGTGCCAGTACGGAGTCCCAGAGCAATCAGCCCCAGCATTTT
TRBV6-1,TRBJ2-3,NA,NA,CASSEVLVVPSADTQYF,TGTGCCAGCAGTGAGGTGTTGGTGGTTCCGAGCGCAGATACGCAGTATTTT
TRBV13,TRBJ1-6,NA,TRBD1,CASSLEGQGRALNSPLHF,TGTGCCAGCAGCTTAGAGGGACAGGGGAGGGCCCTAAATTCACCCCTCCACTTT
TRBV6-5,TRBJ2-1,NA,TRBD2,CASSRLAGGDNEQFF,TGTGCCAGCAGTAGACTAGCGGGGGGGGACAATGAGCAGTTCTTC
TRBV9,TRBJ2-1,once,NA,CASSVDRGNEQFF,TGTGCCAGCAGCGTAGACCGGGGGAATGAGCAGTTCTTC
TRBV5-5,TRBJ2-1,NA,NA,CASSLWQGTEQFF,TGTGCCAGCAGCTTGTGGCAGGGGACTGAGCAGTTCTTC
TRBV6-5,TRBJ2-7,NA,TRBD1,CASTPGQGALHEQYF,TGTGCCAGCACCCCGGGACAGGGGGCCCTCCACGAGCAGTACTTC
TRBV10-3,TRBJ1-5,NA,NA,CAISPDSNQPQHF,TGTGCCATCAGCCCTGACAGTAATCAGCCCCAGCATTTT
TRBV6-4,TRBJ2-3,NA,TRBD1,CASSEFGTESTDTQYF,TGTGCCAGCAGTGAGTTTGGGACAGAAAGCACAGATACGCAGTATTTT
TRBV6-1,TRBJ2-1,NA,TRBD2,CASSEGSGVYNEQFF,TGTGCCAGCAGTGAAGGAAGCGGGGTCTACAATGAGCAGTTCTTC
TRBV14,TRBJ1-1,NA,NA,CASSQARGTEAFF,TGTGCCAGCAGCCAAGCTAGGGGGACTGAAGCTTTCTTT
TRBV5-4,TRBJ2-2,NA,TRBD1,CASSLRDRVGTGELFF,TGTGCCAGCAGCTTACGGGACAGGGTGGGAACCGGGGAGCTGTTTTTT
TRBV2,TRBJ1-2,once,TRBD1,CASRAGTGGNYGYTF,TGTGCCAGCAGGGCCGGGACAGGGGGCAACTATGGCTACACCTTC
TRBV7-8,TRBJ2-4,once,TRBD2,CASSPWTSGGPQYF,TGTGCCAGCAGCCCGTGGACTAGCGGGGGGCCGCAGTACTTC